These 28 T cell receptor beta chains came from one sample sequenced in a study of blood T cell repertoires in COVID-19. TCRdb's table, derived via immunoSEQ multiplex PCR, lists solely in-frame clones and lacks some. This sample has about 300,000 clones, with 65% to 85% found just once. Sequenced input: peripheral blood. The receptors were sampled from a human donor with COVID-19, enrolled during active disease. The donor label of this sample is uncertain.

V usage is TRBV7-9 and J usage is TRBJ2-1; TRBD2 matches at 10 bases. Looked up from germline, CDR1 is SEHNR and CDR2 is FQNEAQ (reference sequence). J was trimmed by 6 bases and V by 5 bases; bases with no gene match: 7. The CDR3 contains 15 residues. CDR3 sequence: CASSTRLAGRNEQFF. CDR3 DNA sequence: TGTGCCAGCAGCACGCGACTAGCGGGCCGCAATGAGCAGTTCTTC.

DNA of the CDR3: TGTGCCAGCAGTACGACAGGGAGGAGAGAGGGCTACACCTTC. It translates to CASSTTGRREGYTF. The chain links TRBV2 to TRBJ1-2; 7 positions agree with TRBD1. V shed 5 bases, J shed 8 bases, and the junction held 11 bases outside the gene matches. Germline V lookup: CDR1 SNHLY, CDR2 FYNNEI. The CDR3 is 14 residues long.

This sequence joins TRBV5-1 and TRBJ1-6; D uncertain. Per the germline V gene, CDR1 is SGHRS and CDR2 is YFSETQ. The ends were cut back, 1 base at V and 10 bases at J, with 12 bases in the middle. This CDR3 contains 14 residues. The CDR3 DNA sequence: TGCGCCAGCAGCTTGTTGGGAGAAGGCTCACCCCTCCACTTT. Translated, it gives CASSLLGEGSPLHF.

Details on this clone: The same CDR3 also results from other DNA sequences found in this sample. The CDR3 loop reads CASSPGGFQETQYF. The CDR3, as DNA: TGTGCCAGCAGCCCGGGGGGCTTCCAAGAGACCCAGTACTTC. The rearrangement uses TRBV27 and TRBJ2-5, with a tentative D call TRBD2 (7 bases). Germline V lookup: CDR1 MNHEY, CDR2 SMNVEV (reference sequence). Between the trimmed V and J ends, which lost 6 bases and 1 base, there was a span of 12 bases. The CDR3 sequence is 14 residues long.

This rearrangement joins TRBV2 to TRBJ1-2, with 7 nucleotides matching TRBD1. This CDR3 comprises 14 residues. Per the germline V gene, CDR1 is SNHLY and CDR2 is FYNNEI. Trimming took 4 bases from V and 5 from J; bases not matched to a gene: 7. CDR3 in DNA: TGTGCCAGCAGTGTTCAGGGGGAAGGGTATGGCTACACCTTC. This translates into CASSVQGEGYGYTF.

This chain links TRBV2 with TRBJ1-5, with a possible D match to TRBD1 (5 bases). V lost 6 bases, J lost 2 bases, and 17 bases lay in between. The CDR3 runs to 16 residues. Looked up from germline, CDR1 is SNHLY and CDR2 is FYNNEI. In DNA form, the CDR3 reads TGTGCCAGCAGCCCTGGGGGAGGGAGGGGCAATCAGCCCCAGCATTTT. It yields the protein CASSPGGGRGNQPQHF.

This chain connects TRBV18 to TRBJ1-3; D uncertain. Trimming cost V 2 bases and J 4 bases, with 15 bases left between them. The CDR3 covers 16 residues. In germline, CDR1 is KGHSH, CDR2 LQKENI. The DNA of the CDR3 is TGTGCCAGCTCACCAGGGCGAACCGGGGAAGGAAACACCATATATTTT. Its translation: CASSPGRTGEGNTIYF. The full variable domain, its missing parts supplied by reference TRBV18 and TRBJ1-3, is NAGVMQNPRHLVRRRGQEARLRCSPMKGHSHVYWYRQLPEEGLKFMVYLQKENIIDESGMPKERFSAEFPKEGPSILRIQQVVRGDSAAYFCASSPGRTGEGNTIYFGEGSWLTVV.

The rearrangement links TRBV9 to TRBJ1-3; D gene uncertain. V was pared by 4 bases and J by 4 bases, with 15 bases between. The V gene's germline CDR1 is SGDLS and CDR2 YYNGEE. The CDR3 length is 15 residues. The CDR3 bases are TGTGCCAGCAGCTTCCGGCAGAGCGAGGGAAACACCATATATTTT. Protein: CASSFRQSEGNTIYF. The full variable domain, its missing parts supplied by reference TRBV9 and TRBJ1-3, is DSGVTQTPKHLITATGQRVTLRCSPRSGDLSVYWYQQSLDQGLQFLIQYYNGEERAKGNILERFSAQQFPDLHSELNLSSLELGDSALYFCASSFRQSEGNTIYFGEGSWLTVV.

This chain links TRBV9 with TRBJ2-5, with TRBD1 as a possible D gene (7 bases). Germline V gene sequence: CDR1 SGDLS, CDR2 YYNGEE. This CDR3 contains 16 residues. Deletions cut 0 bases from V and 5 bases from J, with 17 bases between. Here the CDR3 reads CASSVGAEGAPETQYF. The CDR3 DNA sequence: TGTGCCAGCAGCGTAGGGGCGGAGGGGGCCCCGGAGACCCAGTACTTC.

The rearrangement links TRBV3-1 (or the pseudogene TRBV3-2) to TRBJ2-7; TRBD2 matches at 8 bases. V was pared by 2 bases and J by 0 bases, with 6 bases of the junction left unmatched. Germline V gives CDR1 LGHDT, CDR2 YNNKEL (reference sequence). This CDR3 is built from 16 residues. The CDR3 region has the DNA TGTGCCAGCAGCCAACAAGCGGGGGCGGGCTCCTACGAGCAGTACTTC. Its protein product is CASSQQAGAGSYEQYF.

The chain recombines TRBV10-2 with TRBJ2-1; 10 nucleotides line up with TRBD2. The CDR3 loop spans 15 amino acids. CDR1 is WSHSY and CDR2 is SAAADI in the germline V gene. Unmatched junction bases numbered 8, after V lost 5 bases and J lost 7 bases. The CDR3 protein is CASSTGTSAWNEQFF. CDR3 nucleotide sequence: TGCGCCAGCAGTACCGGGACTAGCGCCTGGAATGAGCAGTTCTTC.

The genes are TRBV29-1 and TRBJ1-1; D gene uncertain. CDR1 is SQVTM, CDR2 ANQGSEA, per germline. Trimming removed 2 bases at V and 4 bases at J, with 11 bases between. The CDR3 spans 13 residues. CDR3: CSVEWAETTEAFF. The CDR3 nucleotides read TGCAGCGTTGAATGGGCAGAGACCACTGAAGCTTTCTTT. The whole variable domain, filled in from reference TRBV29-1 and TRBJ1-1, reads SAVISQKPSRDICQRGTSLTIQCQVDSQVTMMFWYRQQPGQSLTLIATANQGSEATYESGFVIDKFPISRPNLTFSTLTVSNMSPEDSSIYLCSVEWAETTEAFFGQGTRLTVV.

The chain combines TRBV19 with TRBJ1-5; D possibly corresponds to TRBD1 (5 bases). The CDR3 consists of 16 residues. The V end lost 5 bases, the J end lost 5 bases, and 19 bases lay between the germline ends. CDR1 is LNHDA, CDR2 SQIVND, per germline (reference sequence). CDR3 sequence reads: CASSPLFRDRDQPQHF. In nucleotides, the CDR3 is TGTGCCAGTAGTCCCCTTTTCAGGGATAGGGATCAGCCCCAGCATTTT.

The gene calls are TRBV29-1 and TRBJ1-1; 10 positions match TRBD1. The germline gives CDR1 SQVTM, CDR2 ANQGSEA. V shed 8 bases, J shed 5 bases, and the junction held 11 bases outside the gene matches. The CDR3 is 14 amino acids. CDR3 sequence: CSFRETGGETEAFF. The CDR3 DNA is TGCAGCTTTAGGGAGACAGGGGGCGAGACTGAAGCTTTCTTT.

CDR3: CASVDGLEGSGEKLFF. CDR3 DNA: TGTGCCTCGGTGGATGGTTTAGAGGGATCAGGTGAAAAACTGTTTTTT. This chain links TRBV7-9 with TRBJ1-4; D remains ambiguous. V gave up 11 bases and J gave up 7 bases, with 26 bases separating them. Per germline, CDR1 SEHNR and CDR2 FQNEAQ (reference sequence). The CDR3 spans 16 residues.

This chain uses TRBV6-1 with TRBJ2-2, with TRBD2 as a possible D gene (6 bases). The V gene lost 0 bases and the J gene lost 4 bases, with 12 bases spanning the gap. The germline CDR1 and CDR2 sequences are MNHNS and SASEGT. CDR3 size: 16 residues. This chain's CDR3 is CASSEARSGLTGELFF. The CDR3 DNA follows: TGTGCCAGCAGTGAAGCGCGTAGCGGCCTCACCGGGGAGCTGTTTTTT.

This sequence joins TRBV9 and TRBJ1-2; D not resolved. The CDR3 length is 15 residues. Germline CDR1 is SGDLS and CDR2 is YYNGEE. V was shortened by 0 bases and J by 8 bases, with 17 bases between the two germline ends. DNA of the CDR3: TGTGCCAGCAGCGTAGATCCGAGGAGTGCCTCCGGCTACACCTTC. Protein: CASSVDPRSASGYTF.

A note on this clone: One end of the junction fails to match germline, which may point to a read error. The chain carries TRBV7-7 and TRBJ1-1; D perhaps matches TRBD1 (5 bases). This CDR3 is built from 13 residues. From germline, CDR1 is SSHAT and CDR2 FNYEAQ (reference sequence). The CDR3 loop is CASSQDTNTEAFF. The CDR3 DNA reads as TGTGCTAGCAGCCAGGACACCAACACTGAAGCTTTCTTT.

This clone turned up a few times. The rearrangement links TRBV29-1 to TRBJ1-3; TRBD1 might be the D (6 bases). CDR1 is SQVTM, CDR2 ANQGSEA, per germline. CDR3 length equals 16 residues. V lost 7 bases and J 0 bases, leaving 19 bases between the germline ends. The CDR3 loop reads CSAQRGQGFSGNTIYF. CDR3 nucleotide sequence: TGCAGCGCCCAAAGAGGGCAGGGGTTCTCTGGAAACACCATATATTTT.

This chain connects TRBV12-3 or TRBV12-4 to TRBJ2-3; D gene uncertain. The CDR3 is made up of 12 amino acids. The ends were cut back, 7 bases at V and 9 bases at J, with 14 bases in the middle. This CDR3 reads CASTTTAVTQYF. CDR3 DNA: TGTGCCAGCACCACGACTGCAGTGACGCAGTATTTT.

V usage is TRBV12-3 or TRBV12-4 and J usage is TRBJ1-1, with a possible D match to TRBD1 (5 bases). The CDR3 loop spans 12 amino acids. V gave up 5 bases and J gave up 5 bases, with 9 bases separating them. CDR3 region: CASSPGRTEAFF. Here the CDR3 DNA reads TGTGCCAGCAGTCCAGGGCGGACTGAAGCTTTCTTT.

This chain uses TRBV30 with TRBJ2-7; weak D call: TRBD2 (5 bases). Deletions cut 4 bases from V and 4 bases from J, with 17 bases between. The CDR3 spans 14 residues. The germline V gene has CDR1 GTSNPN and CDR2 SVGIG (reference sequence). CDR3 DNA: TGTGCCTGGACTCCCCTTCCGGGATTGTACGAGCAGTACTTC. This translates into CAWTPLPGLYEQYF. Drawing the rest from reference TRBV30 and TRBJ2-7, the complete variable domain is SQTIHQWPATLVQPVGSPLSLECTVEGTSNPNLYWYRQAAGRGLQLLFYSVGIGQISSEVPQNLSASRPQDRQFILSSKKLLLSDSGFYLCAWTPLPGLYEQYFGPGTRLTVT.

On this clone itself: The sample contains more than one DNA sequence encoding this CDR3. The chain recombines TRBV12-3 or TRBV12-4 with TRBJ2-7; D ambiguous. The CDR3 covers 11 residues. V was trimmed by 5 bases and J by 1 base, leaving 3 bases between them. CDR3: CASSPSYEQYF. CDR3 coding DNA: TGTGCCAGCAGTCCTTCCTACGAGCAGTACTTC.

The chain couples TRBV5-1 to TRBJ2-7; D is perhaps TRBD1 (6 bases). CDR3 length: 14 amino acids. V lost 3 bases and J 6 bases, leaving 16 bases between the germline ends. In germline, CDR1 is SGHRS, CDR2 YFSETQ. This CDR3 is CASSSGHDIPEQYF. The CDR3 region has the DNA TGCGCCAGCAGCTCGGGACACGATATCCCCGAGCAGTACTTC.

This clone was seen a single time. The V and J genes are TRBV11-3 and TRBJ1-1; D is ambiguous. CDR1 and CDR2 from the germline V gene are SGHNT and YENEEA. Trimming took off 4 bases at V and 5 bases at J, with 11 bases between the two ends. The CDR3 has 13 residues. CDR3 DNA sequence: TGTGCCAGCAGCTCCCTTGGACTGACTGAAGCTTTCTTT. Residues: CASSSLGLTEAFF.

This clone was seen a few times. The chain links TRBV5-6 to TRBJ2-7; the D gene is possibly TRBD2 (5 bases). Germline CDR1 SGHDT, CDR2 YYEEEE. This CDR3 region has 14 residues. Trimming removed 1 base from V and 3 bases from J, with 11 bases in between. The CDR3 DNA is TGTGCCAGCAGCTTGTTAGGGAGCCTCTACGAGCAGTACTTC. As protein: CASSLLGSLYEQYF.

This clone has a single count. The chain employs TRBV24-1 and TRBJ2-2; the match to TRBD1 covers 11 bases. CDR3 size: 17 residues. The germline V gene encodes CDR1 KGHDR and CDR2 SFDVKD. The J segment lost 6 bases and the V segment lost 7 bases, leaving 12 bases of the junction unmatched. CDR3 coding DNA: TGTGCCACCAGCGCAAATTTGGGACAGGGGGTGGCCGGGGAGCTGTTTTTT. Translated, it gives CATSANLGQGVAGELFF.

The rearrangement joins TRBV3-1 (or the pseudogene TRBV3-2) to TRBJ2-7; 13 bases fit TRBD2. Unmatched junction bases numbered 1, after V lost 6 bases and J lost 2 bases. Germline CDR1 LGHDT, CDR2 YNNKEL (reference sequence). This CDR3 has 14 amino acids. CDR3 nucleotides: TGTGCCAGCAGGGGACTAGCGGGGCCCTACGAGCAGTACTTC. Translating it yields CASRGLAGPYEQYF.